A single sample is the source of the 16 T cell receptor beta chains below, sequenced in a study of T-cell reconstitution after alpha-beta-depleted transplantation in children. Unique molecular identifiers were incorporated into the prepared TCRbeta library. TCRdb reanalysed the PCR reads using MiXCR and keeps one entry per CDR3 protein. The data contain 600,000 to 700,000 distinct CDR3 sequences, approximately 16% of them singletons. Sample: PBMCs from the stem cell graft donor, taken from the stem cell graft. Source of these receptors: a human donor who donated a stem cell graft to a child with acute myeloid leukemia.

This clonotype was recorded at least ten times. V and J are TRBV20-1 and TRBJ2-7, with 7 bases fitting TRBD1. This CDR3 is 16 amino acids long. The V and J ends lost 0 bases and 2 bases, in that order; junction bases with no gene match: 10. CDR1 is DFQATT and CDR2 is SNEGSKA in the germline V gene (reference sequence). The CDR3 region is CSARDFLRDRAYEQYF. DNA of the CDR3: TGCAGTGCTAGAGATTTCCTCCGGGACAGAGCCTACGAGCAGTACTTC.

This clonotype has a handful of counts. CDR3 DNA sequence: TGTGCCAGCAGTGAAATCGGGGGCACCGGGGAGCTGTTTTTT. This encodes CASSEIGGTGELFF. The chain joins TRBV25-1 to TRBJ2-2, with D tentatively TRBD2 (6 bases). Deletions cut 2 bases from V and 4 bases from J, with 8 bases between. This CDR3 has 14 residues. Germline V gives CDR1 MGHDK, CDR2 SYGVNS.

This clonotype came up a few times. CDR3 sequence: CASSFQGRTTNEKLFF. The CDR3, as DNA: TGTGCCAGCAGTTTCCAAGGGAGAACAACTAATGAAAAACTGTTTTTT. The chain employs TRBV12-3 or TRBV12-4 and TRBJ1-4; D ambiguous. CDR3 length: 16 residues. V was pared by 3 bases and J by 0 bases, with 11 bases between.

For the CDR3, the DNA is TGTGCCAGCAGTTTGTTCCCGGGAGTATTCACCTACGAGCAGTACTTC. Translated: CASSLFPGVFTYEQYF. This chain connects TRBV27 to TRBJ2-7; possibly TRBD2 for D (6 bases). Germline values: CDR1 MNHEY, CDR2 SMNVEV (reference sequence). This CDR3 comprises 16 residues. V gave up 3 bases and J gave up 2 bases, with 17 bases separating them.

This clonotype was found many times. This chain joins TRBV7-2 and TRBJ1-2, with 9 bases aligning to TRBD1. In germline, CDR1 is SGHTA, CDR2 FQGNSA. V lost 11 bases to trimming and J lost 4 bases; unmatched junction nucleotides: 14. The CDR3 length is 15 residues. This CDR3 reads CAGTRGTGTFYGYTF. CDR3 nucleotide sequence: TGTGCCGGTACCCGCGGGACAGGGACATTCTATGGCTACACCTTC.

The chain is built from TRBV14 and TRBJ2-3, with D hard to call. The V end lost 4 bases, the J end lost 4 bases, and 12 bases lay between the germline ends. CDR3 size: 14 residues. The V gene's germline CDR1 is SGHDN and CDR2 FVKESK. CDR3 region: CASSPLPGPDTQYF. The CDR3 DNA follows: TGTGCCAGCAGCCCCCTGCCCGGTCCAGATACGCAGTATTTT.

The chain employs TRBV4-3 and TRBJ1-1; D not resolved. V was trimmed by 0 bases and J by 7 bases, leaving 9 bases between them. The V gene's germline CDR1 is LGHNA and CDR2 YSLEER. The CDR3 length is 13 residues. The CDR3 coding sequence is TGCGCCAGCAGCCAAGATCCTGGCCTTGAAGCTTTCTTT. Translation: CASSQDPGLEAFF.

This clonotype was seen at least ten times. The chain recombines TRBV20-1 with TRBJ2-1; TRBD2 aligns across 8 bases. This CDR3 is 15 amino acids long. Germline CDR1 reads DFQATT; CDR2 reads SNEGSKA (reference sequence). The trim removed 3 bases at V and 2 bases at J, leaving 6 bases unmatched. CDR3 in amino acids: CSASLRGVPYNEQFF. The CDR3 nucleotides read TGCAGTGCTAGTTTGCGGGGGGTACCCTACAATGAGCAGTTCTTC.

This clonotype appeared a few times. The chain recombines TRBV5-1 with TRBJ1-1; 11 nucleotides agree with TRBD1. Looked up from germline, CDR1 is SGHRS and CDR2 is YFSETQ. The trim removed 0 bases at V and 8 bases at J, leaving 6 bases unmatched. The CDR3 has 15 residues. CDR3 loop: CASSLGGQGEVEAFF. The CDR3 nucleotides are TGCGCCAGCAGCTTGGGGGGACAGGGGGAAGTAGAAGCTTTCTTT.

This clonotype was counted many times. The gene calls are TRBV29-1 and TRBJ2-1; maybe TRBD1 (6 bases). The germline V gene encodes CDR1 SQVTM and CDR2 ANQGSEA. The CDR3 length is 16 residues. V was trimmed by 4 bases and J by 5 bases, leaving 21 bases between them. This chain's CDR3 is CSVGQWSGTPHNEQFF. CDR3 nucleotides: TGCAGCGTTGGCCAATGGAGTGGGACACCCCACAATGAGCAGTTCTTC.

The chain joins TRBV25-1 to TRBJ1-2; TRBD1 agrees at 7 bases. This CDR3 is built from 15 residues. The J segment lost 8 bases and the V segment lost 5 bases, leaving 14 bases of the junction unmatched. Germline V gene data show CDR1 as MGHDK and CDR2 as SYGVNS. CDR3 residues: CASSLNLGQSAGYTF. For the CDR3, the DNA is TGTGCCAGCAGTTTAAACCTGGGACAGTCGGCCGGCTACACCTTC.

This clonotype showed up just once. This chain links TRBV4-1 with TRBJ2-1, with TRBD1 matching over 11 bases. The CDR3 length is 18 residues. Per the germline V gene, CDR1 is MGHRA and CDR2 is YSYEKL. After removal of 0 bases from V and 3 bases from J, the junction contained 7 bases not matched to a gene. This CDR3 is CASSQDRGQGAVYNEQFF. CDR3 bases: TGCGCCAGCAGCCAAGATCGAGGACAGGGGGCGGTCTACAATGAGCAGTTCTTC.

The sample holds a few counts of this clonotype. This chain connects TRBV18 to TRBJ1-1, with 7 bases aligning to TRBD1. The J segment lost 8 bases and the V segment lost 2 bases, leaving 2 bases of the junction unmatched. Germline CDR1 and CDR2: KGHSH and LQKENI. The CDR3 is 12 residues long. Here the CDR3 reads CASSPTTGEAFF. The CDR3 DNA follows: TGTGCCAGCTCACCAACGACAGGGGAAGCTTTCTTT.

The rearrangement uses TRBV5-1 and TRBJ2-1; D is uncertain. This CDR3 is 12 amino acids long. Germline V gene data show CDR1 as SGHRS and CDR2 as YFSETQ. The ends were cut back, 4 bases at V and 10 bases at J, with 12 bases in the middle. The CDR3 is CASSPDADEQFF. In DNA, the CDR3 is TGCGCCAGCAGCCCGGATGCCGACGAGCAGTTCTTC.

The V call is TRBV20-1, the J call TRBJ1-4; a possible D gene is TRBD1 (5 bases). The CDR3 sequence is 11 residues long. Looked up from germline, CDR1 is DFQATT and CDR2 is SNEGSKA (reference sequence). Here the CDR3 DNA reads TGCGGGGGGGTTAAAAATGAAAAACTGTTTTTT. Protein product: CGGVKNEKLFF.

The V and J genes are TRBV30 and TRBJ1-5; D ambiguous. Germline CDR1 GTSNPN, CDR2 SVGIG (reference sequence). Between the trimmed V and J ends, which lost 0 bases and 7 bases, there was a span of 10 bases. The CDR3 runs to 13 residues. CDR3 DNA: TGTGCCTGGAGTGTAGAGAGAGGACAGCCCCAGCATTTT. The encoded protein is CAWSVERGQPQHF.